This TCR beta chain appears in the sequencing data of a study of OX40 agonist ivuxolimab in advanced cancers. With respect to the entire study: The costimulatory receptor OX40 (CD134) was targeted by ivuxolimab, a fully human IgG2 agonistic monoclonal antibody. Intravenous ivuxolimab was administered to patients every 2 weeks at six dose levels: 0.01, 0.1, 0.3, 1.5, 3 and 10 mg/kg. Of the approximately 50 dose-escalation patients, hepatocellular carcinoma was present in around 20, melanoma in approximately 15, renal cell carcinoma in 9 and head and neck cancer in 9. A male proportion of almost 85% and a mean age of roughly 58 years, ranging from 23 to 79, were recorded for the dose-escalation cohort. Prior anti-PD-1, anti-PD-L1 or anti-CTLA-4 therapy was permitted, and checkpoint inhibitors had been received by less than 45% of dose-escalation patients. Partial responses occurred in three dose-escalation patients: two with cutaneous melanoma and one with hepatocellular carcinoma. Peripheral TCRbeta sequencing aimed to test whether ivuxolimab altered TCR sequence diversity and caused clonal T-cell expansion. The paper covers the monotherapy dose-escalation part of the phase I ivuxolimab trial, which included N ≈ 50 patients.

CDR1 and CDR2 are read off the germline V gene as MDHEN and SYDVKM. V and J are trimmed by 3 bases and 2 bases, and the gene matches miss 4 bases of the junction. Inclusive of the bounding cysteine and phenylalanine, the CDR3 is 14 residues long. CDR3 DNA is the only sequence kept; it has 42 bases, read in frame from the first base. Patients with autoimmune disease history or receiving systemic immunosuppression were excluded from the trial. Peripheral blood for TCR sequencing was collected from all dose cohorts at baseline, on cycle 4 day 1, and on cycle 7 day 1. The samples were drawn from a first-in-human, open-label, multicenter phase I dose-escalation trial of ivuxolimab. Adults with locally advanced or metastatic melanoma, renal cell carcinoma, hepatocellular carcinoma or head and neck squamous cell carcinoma were enrolled in the trial. Before TCR sequencing, CD4+ T cells and CD8+ T cells from peripheral blood were sorted into separate populations.

Summary of the overall study and its limitations: In the 0.1-3.0 mg/kg groups, partial responders were among the patients with the lowest normalized peripheral clonal expansion, particularly in CD8+ T cells. Low levels of normalized T-cell clonal expansion were also seen in some patients who did not respond. After ivuxolimab, expanded clones were on average more numerous among CD8+ T cells than among CD4+ T cells. Which antigens the clonally expanded peripheral T cells were specific for was not determined. Clonal expansion of both CD4+ and CD8+ blood T cells was observed from baseline to week 6 at doses 0.1 to 3.0 mg/kg.

Genomic DNA was isolated from the sorted cells so that the TCRbeta CDR3 region could be sequenced. TCRbeta CDR3 regions were sequenced using the immunoSEQ Assay. Held by TCRdb, this immuneACCESS table contains in-frame sequences only and omits some clones. Under half of the omission traces to an unresolved V gene where checked; the cause of the rest is unknown. The sample table shows 89,000 or so clones, and 91% are seen once. The ten biggest clones cover 8.4% of the sample. About this clone: Which antigen it targets is not known. Within one base of it there is no much larger clone, and no base qualities were kept.

The receptor was derived from an adult with an advanced solid tumor such as melanoma, head and neck, liver or kidney cancer. The chain was built from TRBV28 and TRBJ2-7, and TRBD1 matches 7 of the central bases. The sample was CD4+ or CD8+ T cells sorted from blood, taken in a trial of the OX40 agonist ivuxolimab. The CDR3 protein is CASSLTGSAYEQYF. The DNA sequence follows: TGTGCCAGCAGTTTGACAGGGTCCGCCTACGAGCAGTACTTC.